The 5 T cell receptor beta chains below were found in one sample sequenced in a study of cytotoxic CD8 clonotypes in ibrutinib-treated CLL. Data came from immunoSEQ multiplex PCR; TCRdb stores just in-frame clones and leaves some out. This table has 40,000 or so clones, roughly two thirds appearing once. The sequencing here drew on PBMCs, taken at disease progression, from a patient treated with ibrutinib. The receptors shown here come from a human donor with chronic lymphocytic leukemia.

J is TRBJ1-2 and V is TRBV7-6; the D is unclear. Trimming removed 5 bases from V and 5 bases from J, with 12 bases in between. Germline V gives CDR1 SGHVS, CDR2 FNYEAQ. CDR3 length: 13 residues. The CDR3 DNA follows: TGTGCCAGCAGCCATTTGACTGAGTATGGCTACACCTTC. This codes for CASSHLTEYGYTF.

J is TRBJ1-3 and V is TRBV19; 7 nucleotides match TRBD1. The CDR3 is 18 residues long. V lost 9 bases and J lost 1; bases outside the gene matches: 18. The germline gives CDR1 LNHDA, CDR2 SQIVND (reference sequence). The CDR3 sequence is CASSRTGRMFVSGNTIYF. CDR3 DNA: TGTGCCAGCTCCCGGACAGGCAGGATGTTTGTGTCTGGAAACACCATATATTTT.

V and J are TRBV7-6 and TRBJ2-1; D remains unclear. CDR3 size: 14 residues. Trimming left V 3 bases short and J 8 bases short, with 14 bases between. Germline V gene lookup returns CDR1 SGHVS and CDR2 FNYEAQ. The CDR3 DNA reads TGTGCCAGCAGCTTCCTCCCGGGCCAAGATGAGCAGTTCTTC. This sequence encodes CASSFLPGQDEQFF.

In this sample, this clone turned up a few times. The V call is TRBV2, the J call TRBJ2-3; D gene ambiguous. With 8 bases removed from V and 3 bases from J, the gap between germline ends came to 12 bases. CDR1 and CDR2 (germline): SNHLY, FYNNEI. The CDR3 extends over 13 amino acids. CDR3 sequence reads: CASGALGTDTQYF. CDR3 DNA: TGTGCCAGCGGTGCGTTGGGGACAGATACGCAGTATTTT.

The count of this clone is one. The chain combines TRBV18 with TRBJ1-4, with a possible D match to TRBD1 (6 bases). Germline-derived CDR1 and CDR2 are KGHSH and LQKENI. V lost 6 bases, J lost 7 bases, and 12 bases lay in between. This CDR3 has 13 residues. The DNA for the CDR3 is TGTGCCAGCTCCCCCAGGGGCGGTGAAAAACTGTTTTTT. Encoded protein: CASSPRGGEKLFF.